This T cell receptor (beta chain) originates from a study of T cells expressing NK-cell markers. Overall study: With respect to HCMV, most of the eight sequenced donors were seropositive, and one was seronegative.

Germline V gene lookup returns CDR1 SEHNR and CDR2 FQNEAQ (reference sequence). The CDR3 loop spans 17 amino acids. From the 5' RACE reads, TCRdb lists one entry per CDR3 protein and no DNA. This sample contains roughly 280,000 distinct CDR3 sequences. The chain links TRBV7-9 to TRBJ2-1; TCRdb returns TRBD2, unconfirmable since there is no DNA. Sequences were obtained from blood T cells: a sorted CD56 or NKG2C T cell subset, CD4+ or CD8+ T cells, or bulk PBMC T cells (not recorded which). This TCR came from a man younger than 35 in good health. The CDR3 spells CASSSYRALAGGHEQFF.